The present T cell receptor (beta chain) was sequenced within a study of STAT5B mutations in CD4+ large granular lymphocyte leukemia. Study overall: Among healthy donors, a particular HLA allele went with more CDR3 'QG' motifs.

V shed 8 bases and J shed 5 bases, with 6 bases lying between them. The CDR3 spans 10 residues. The germline CDR1 and CDR2 sequences are SNHLY and FYNNEI. To note about this clone: Antigen: not known.

Study conclusions and caveats: CD4-sorted patient repertoires seemed more clonal than healthy CD4+ repertoires.

Per the study methods: The detection floor for productive clonotype frequency was 2.59 x 10-5. The data were produced by immunoSEQ multiplex PCR, yet TCRdb's version contains in-frame clones alone and is incomplete. D and trimming come from the DNA, and the V and J calls and clone size come from that table. Of tens of thousands of clones listed, about 81% are singletons. The TCR sequence derives from a human donor in good health. Specimen: CD4+ T cells from blood buffy coats. The chain recombines TRBV2 with TRBJ2-5; D unclear. As DNA, the CDR3 is TGTGCCAGCCGGAAGGAGACCCAGTACTTC. It translates to CASRKETQYF.